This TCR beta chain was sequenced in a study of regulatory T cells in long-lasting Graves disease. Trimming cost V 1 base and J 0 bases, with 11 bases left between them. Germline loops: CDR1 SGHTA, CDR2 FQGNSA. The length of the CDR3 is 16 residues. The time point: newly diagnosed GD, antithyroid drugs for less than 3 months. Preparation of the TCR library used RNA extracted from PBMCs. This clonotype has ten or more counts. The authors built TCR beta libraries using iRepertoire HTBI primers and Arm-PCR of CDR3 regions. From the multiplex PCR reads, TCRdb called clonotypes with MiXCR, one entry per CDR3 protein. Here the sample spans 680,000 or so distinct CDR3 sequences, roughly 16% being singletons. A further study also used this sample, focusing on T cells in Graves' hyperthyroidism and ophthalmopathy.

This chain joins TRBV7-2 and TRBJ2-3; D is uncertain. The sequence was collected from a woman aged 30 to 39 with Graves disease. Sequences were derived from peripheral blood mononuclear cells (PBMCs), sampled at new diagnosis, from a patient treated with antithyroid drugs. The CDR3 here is CASSLGFSTSTDTQYF. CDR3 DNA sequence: TGTGCCAGCAGCTTAGGATTTTCAACTAGCACAGATACGCAGTATTTT.